These T cell receptor beta chains were read from a single sample in a study of blood T cell repertoires in COVID-19. Using immunoSEQ multiplex PCR, the repertoire was profiled, and TCRdb retains in-frame clones only, with some absent. The table has approximately 360,000 clones, around 91% seen once. Input material: peripheral blood. All receptors come from a man younger than 30 with active or convalescent COVID-19. Each CDR3 is given with its conserved first and last residue. The order of the fields is clone size, J gene, CDR3 length, D gene, V gene, CDR3 DNA, CDR3 protein. A D gene is named only where the DNA matches it firmly. Size is omitted from some rows. Given values are once, few, many or a class for expanded clones.

clone size: .
J gene: TRBJ2-7
CDR3 length: 14
D gene: TRBD1
V gene: TRBV28
CDR3 DNA: TGTGCCAGCAACCGGGACAGGGATCGCTACGAGCAGTACTTC
CDR3 protein: CASNRDRDRYEQYF

clone size: .
J gene: TRBJ1-1
CDR3 length: 15
D gene: .
V gene: TRBV6-5
CDR3 DNA: TGTGCCAGCAGTCCTAAACGGGGGGGTAACACTGAAGCTTTCTTT
CDR3 protein: CASSPKRGGNTEAFF

clone size: .
J gene: TRBJ1-5
CDR3 length: 13
D gene: TRBD1
V gene: TRBV28
CDR3 DNA: TGTGCCAGCAGTTGGGGACAGGCGGCGCCCCAGCATTTT
CDR3 protein: CASSWGQAAPQHF

clone size: .
J gene: TRBJ1-5
CDR3 length: 14
D gene: .
V gene: TRBV5-6
CDR3 DNA: TGTGCCAGCAGCTTGTCGAGTTACAATCAGCCCCAGCATTTT
CDR3 protein: CASSLSSYNQPQHF

clone size: few
J gene: TRBJ1-5
CDR3 length: 14
D gene: .
V gene: TRBV5-6
CDR3 DNA: TGTGCCAGCAGCTTGGCCGGGGACACCCGGCCCCAGCATTTT
CDR3 protein: CASSLAGDTRPQHF

clone size: .
J gene: TRBJ2-1
CDR3 length: 17
D gene: TRBD2
V gene: TRBV27
CDR3 DNA: TGTGCCAGCAGTTTATCGGGGGGACTAGCATCCTACAATGAGCAGTTCTTC
CDR3 protein: CASSLSGGLASYNEQFF

clone size: few
J gene: TRBJ1-5
CDR3 length: 15
D gene: .
V gene: TRBV28
CDR3 DNA: TGTGCCAGCAGTGGGGGACAAGGGGGCAATCAGCCCCAGCATTTT
CDR3 protein: CASSGGQGGNQPQHF

clone size: .
J gene: TRBJ2-7
CDR3 length: 11
D gene: .
V gene: TRBV2
CDR3 DNA: TGTGCCAGCGCAGGGGCCTACGAGCAGTACTTC
CDR3 protein: CASAGAYEQYF

clone size: few
J gene: TRBJ1-6
CDR3 length: 16
D gene: TRBD1
V gene: TRBV6-2/TRBV6-3
CDR3 DNA: TGTGCCAGCAGTTACTTCCCCGGGACAGCGAATTCACCCCTCCACTTT
CDR3 protein: CASSYFPGTANSPLHF

clone size: .
J gene: TRBJ1-5
CDR3 length: 14
D gene: .
V gene: TRBV28
CDR3 DNA: TGTGCCAGCAGTTTTTGGCAGGGTAATCAGCCCCAGCATTTT
CDR3 protein: CASSFWQGNQPQHF